At least ten counts were recorded for the clone carrying this T cell receptor (beta chain). Its specificity is unknown. Using unique molecular identifiers, the investigators prepared the TCRbeta library. MiXCR was run by TCRdb on the PCR reads, yielding one entry per CDR3 protein. This sample has just under 150,000 distinct CDR3 sequences, with 8.5% to 10% found just once. The entry originates in a study of T-cell reconstitution after alpha-beta-depleted transplantation in children. Study-level findings and limits: Day-60 TCRbeta diversity that was high in some patients was derived from surviving recipient T cells and thymic progenitors.

CDR1 GTSNPN and CDR2 SVGIG come from the germline V gene (reference sequence). This CDR3 has 15 residues. The V gene lost 0 bases and the J gene lost 4 bases, with 13 bases spanning the gap. This sequence joins TRBV30 and TRBJ2-1; D remains unclear. The receptor's source is a female patient aged 2 to 10 who had a stem cell transplant for congenital amegakaryocytic thrombocytopenia, so the T cells may come from the graft donor. The sequencing here drew on PBMCs, mostly from graft donor cells, taken 180 days after TCRalphabeta/CD19-depleted stem cell transplant. This CDR3 reads CAWSVRLERYNEQFF. CDR3 nucleotides: TGTGCCTGGAGTGTACGATTAGAACGTTACAATGAGCAGTTCTTC.